This is a list of T cell receptor beta chains from one sample in a study of cytomegalovirus exposure and HLA in healthy donors. The data were produced by immunoSEQ multiplex PCR, yet TCRdb's version contains in-frame clones alone and is incomplete. Counted here are some 98,000 clones, 87% occurring once; the ten biggest clones make up more than 3%. The sequenced sample consisted of PBMCs. The receptors shown here come from a young woman in good health and CMV-seronegative. The CDR3 runs from the conserved cysteine through the conserved F or W. A D gene is named only where the DNA matches it firmly. Rows may omit the clone size; those that give it use once, few, many or a size class.

.	TRBJ2-4	TRBD2	TRBV6-1	TGTGCCAGCAGTGAAAGACTAGCGGGGGGGCCGGGGAACATTCAGTACTTC	CASSERLAGGPGNIQYF
.	TRBJ2-1	TRBD2	TRBV5-1	TGCGCCAGCAGCTGGGGACTAGCGGGGACTAGCTCCTACAATGAGCAGTTCTTC	CASSWGLAGTSSYNEQFF
.	TRBJ2-7	TRBD2	TRBV5-5	TGTGCCAGCAGCAATTTAGCGGGAGCGGGGCCGTTCGAGCAGTACTTC	CASSNLAGAGPFEQYF
.	TRBJ2-7	TRBD2	TRBV2	TGTGCCAGTACTAGCGGGAGTTACGAGCAGTACTTC	CASTSGSYEQYF
.	TRBJ1-5	.	TRBV7-3	TGTGCCAGCAGCTTAACCAGTGGGGGGAGGAAAAATCAGCCCCAGCATTTT	CASSLTSGGRKNQPQHF
.	TRBJ2-1	TRBD1	TRBV9	TGTGCCAGCAGCGTGGCAGGGGGCAATGAGCAGTTCTTC	CASSVAGGNEQFF
.	TRBJ2-3	.	TRBV27	TGTGCCAGCGGGGTCGTTAGCGGCACGCAGTATTTT	CASGVVSGTQYF
.	TRBJ2-7	.	TRBV6-5	TGTGCCAGCAGTTACTCCCGGGACTTCAACGAGCAGTACTTC	CASSYSRDFNEQYF
.	TRBJ1-2	TRBD1	TRBV5-1	TGCGCCAGCAGCTTAGATAGGGGGCTCGTCTATGGCTACACCTTC	CASSLDRGLVYGYTF
.	TRBJ1-2	TRBD1	TRBV6-5	TGTGCCAGCAGTTACAGCCGGGACAGGAACTATGGCTACACCTTC	CASSYSRDRNYGYTF
few	TRBJ1-1	.	TRBV11-1	TGTGCCAGCAGCGGAGGTACAGCTTCGAACACTGAAGCTTTCTTT	CASSGGTASNTEAFF
.	TRBJ2-5	TRBD1	TRBV7-3	TGTGCCAGCAGCTCACAGACAGGGATACAAGAGACCCAGTACTTC	CASSSQTGIQETQYF
.	TRBJ1-1	.	TRBV9	TGTGCCAGCTCTATAGCCCCACAGGGAGACACTGAAGCTTTCTTT	CASSIAPQGDTEAFF
.	TRBJ1-5	TRBD1	TRBV18	TGTGCCAGCTCACTAAGAGAGACAGGGGTCAGTGGCAATCAGCCCCAGCATTTT	CASSLRETGVSGNQPQHF
.	TRBJ1-2	.	TRBV4-1	TGCGCCAGCAGCCAAGAGGCGGCGGATTCTAACTATGGCTACACCTTC	CASSQEAADSNYGYTF
.	TRBJ2-3	.	TRBV30	TGTGCCTGGAGGACCGGTTGGAGCGATGGCACAGATACGCAGTATTTT	CAWRTGWSDGTDTQYF
.	TRBJ2-5	TRBD2	TRBV5-1	TGCGCCAGCAGCTCCATGGGACTAGCGGGAGCGGAGACCCAGTACTTC	CASSSMGLAGAETQYF
.	TRBJ2-1	TRBD1	TRBV28	TGTGCCAGCAGCTTTGACCTCCAGGGACAGTGGGACTACAATGAGCAGTTCTTC	CASSFDLQGQWDYNEQFF
.	TRBJ1-1	TRBD1	TRBV4-1	TGCGCCAGCAGCCAGGTCGGACAGGTAGCTGAAGCTTTCTTT	CASSQVGQVAEAFF
.	TRBJ1-2	.	TRBV10-1	TGCGCCAGCAGTGAAAAACTCAACTATGGCTACACCTTC	CASSEKLNYGYTF
.	TRBJ2-5	TRBD1	TRBV6-1	TGTGCCAGCCCTAGGACAGGGGGCTCAGAGACCCAGTACTTC	CASPRTGGSETQYF
.	TRBJ1-2	.	TRBV7-9	TGTGCCAGCAGCCCGGACCGGGACGGGAGGGGTGGCTACACCTTC	CASSPDRDGRGGYTF
.	TRBJ2-6	.	TRBV5-4	TGTGCCAGCAGCTTGGCAGGGTCTGGGGCCAACGTCCTGACTTTC	CASSLAGSGANVLTF
.	TRBJ1-5	.	TRBV2	TGTGCCAGCAGTGAGGACACCAATCAGCCCCAGCATTTT	CASSEDTNQPQHF
.	TRBJ1-3	.	TRBV2	TGTGCCAGCAGTAGGAGCGAAAGTGGAAACACCATATATTTT	CASSRSESGNTIYF
.	TRBJ2-4	TRBD2	TRBV4-1	TGCGCCAGCAGCCAAGGGGAGGTTCGGGGGAGGGACAAAAACATTCAGTACTTC	CASSQGEVRGRDKNIQYF
.	TRBJ2-5	TRBD1	TRBV25-1	TGTGCCAGCAGTGAATCACCGGGACAGCAAAAAGAGACCCAGTACTTC	CASSESPGQQKETQYF
few	TRBJ2-7	TRBD1	TRBV25-1	TGTGCCAGCGGTCTGACAGGGGACGAGCAGTACTTC	CASGLTGDEQYF
.	TRBJ2-1	TRBD2	TRBV11-3	TGTGCCAGCAGCGCACTAGCGAGCTCCTACAATGAGCAGTTCTTC	CASSALASSYNEQFF
.	TRBJ2-7	TRBD1	TRBV9	TGTGCCAGCGGACAGGGAGGCTACGAGCAGTACTTC	CASGQGGYEQYF